The following is a T cell receptor beta chain sequence with its context. The sample carries other DNA sequences with the same CDR3. The data are from a study of OX40 agonist ivuxolimab in advanced cancers. Trimming cost V 5 bases and J 2 bases, with 11 bases left between them. Germline V gene sequence: CDR1 SGHTA, CDR2 FQGTGA. CDR3 size: 14 residues. Libraries were prepared by immunoSEQ multiplex PCR; TCRdb keeps only in-frame clonotypes and omits some of them. The table lists 87,000 or so clones, around nine tenths of them singletons. Autoimmune disease history or systemic immunosuppression led to patients being barred.

The genes are TRBV7-3 and TRBJ2-3; no reliable D call. The receptor comes from an adult with an advanced solid tumor such as melanoma, head and neck, liver or kidney cancer. The starting material was CD4+ or CD8+ T cells sorted from blood, obtained in a trial of the OX40 agonist ivuxolimab. The CDR3 here is CASSPNRNTDTQYF. As DNA, the CDR3 is TGTGCCAGCAGCCCCAACCGGAACACAGATACGCAGTATTTT.